This entry concerns a single T cell receptor beta chain. The antigen this receptor binds is unknown. No base qualities exist here, and no much larger clone lies one base off it. The CDR3 goes from the cysteine to the phenylalanine over 11 residues. The CDR3 DNA has 33 bases and is translated from base 1. Per the germline V gene (reference sequence), MNHEY is the CDR1 and SMNVEV is the CDR2. A distance of 10 bases separates the germline ends of V and J, which lose 4 bases and 9 bases respectively. Instrument used: Illumina NovaSeq 6000. Using 5'RACE with constant-segment primers, TCRalpha and TCRbeta cDNA libraries were constructed, with sample barcodes and unique molecular identifiers added in the process. Trizol reagent was used to extract RNA from every sample. Libraries were amplified in two PCR steps, with a second sample barcode and Illumina TruSeq adapters added in the second step. The libraries were sequenced on an Illumina NovaSeq using 2 x 150 bp paired-end reads. Regarding the original processing steps: With migec v1.2.7, reads were demultiplexed and then collapsed into UMI-guided consensus sequences. With mixcr v2.1.11, UMI consensuses were aligned to TRA and TRB V and J templates and assembled into clonotypes. Expanded or contracted clonotypes were those called significant by both edgeR and NoisET, with noise models trained on biological replicates. edgeR calls used a false discovery rate-adjusted p below 0.01 and a log2 fold-change threshold of 1. As an exploratory analysis of dynamics, PCA with hierarchical clustering was applied to max-normalized trajectories of the 1000 most abundant clonotypes. Separately sequenced CD4+ and CD8+ repertoires were used to assign a CD4 or CD8 phenotype to each responding clone. TCRdb reprocessed the public reads (quality trimming at Q25 with fastp, clone calling with MiXCR) and kept in-frame beta chains. Merged by CDR3 protein, the rows form single entries marked with the most common genes and DNA. The V and J calls and clone size are TCRdb's, not the authors'. This sample is represented by about 57,000 distinct CDR3 sequences; 12% of them were singletons. In total, the top ten clones hold approximately 26% of the sample.

These data come from a study of T-cell memory formation after mild COVID-19 (dated by TCRdb to about 2021). Context from the whole study: TCR sequence clusters from the two donors were found to be largely donor specific. In two donors, T-cell clones that expanded and contracted after mild COVID-19 were followed by sequencing TCRalpha and TCRbeta repertoires longitudinally. Two young, previously healthy adult volunteers, one female and one male, were included in the cohort. Results the study describes overall, beyond this receptor: Contracting CD4+ clones appeared mostly in the CM and EM memory subsets, whereas CD8+ clones were enriched in EMRA. The detection of some responding clones in pre-infection memory suggests that pre-existing cross-reactive memory T cells joined the SARS-CoV-2 response. Only a couple of mild cases were covered by the study, and larger cohorts that include severe cases with pre-infection samples were considered necessary. SARS-CoV-2 specificity was not confirmed for the second-wave clones peaking on day 37. Clones that contracted from day 15 to 85 showed balanced CD4/CD8 phenotypes, whereas a second wave of clones that expanded from day 15 to 37 leaned towards CD4+.

PBMCs were isolated by Ficoll-Paque density gradient centrifugation. The rearranged chain carries TRBV27 and TRBJ2-7, with the D gene too uncertain to name. This clonotype was obtained from a man between 18 and 35 years old who had mild COVID-19 (a few samples of this study predate the infection). The sample titles of this study are shuffled in the database, so cell type and time point are left out; the donor was told from shared clones. Sequences were obtained from PBMCs or a T cell subset sorted from them (not recorded which). The DNA sequence is TGTGCCAGCAGTTCTCATATAACGCAGTACTTC. This codes for CASSSHITQYF.